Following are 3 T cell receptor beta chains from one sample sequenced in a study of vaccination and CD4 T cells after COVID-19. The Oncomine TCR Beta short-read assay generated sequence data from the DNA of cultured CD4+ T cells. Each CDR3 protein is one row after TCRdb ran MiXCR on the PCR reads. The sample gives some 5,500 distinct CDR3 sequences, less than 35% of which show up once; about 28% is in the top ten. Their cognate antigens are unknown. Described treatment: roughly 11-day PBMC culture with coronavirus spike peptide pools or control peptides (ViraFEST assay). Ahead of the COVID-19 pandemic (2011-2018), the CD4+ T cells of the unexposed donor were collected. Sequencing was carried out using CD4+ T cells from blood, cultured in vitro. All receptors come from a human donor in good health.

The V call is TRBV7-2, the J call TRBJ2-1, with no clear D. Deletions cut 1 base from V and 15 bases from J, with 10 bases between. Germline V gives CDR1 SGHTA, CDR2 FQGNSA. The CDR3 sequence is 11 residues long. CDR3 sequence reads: CASSLEVGWFF. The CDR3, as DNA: TGTGCCAGCAGCTTAGAAGTGGGGTGGTTCTTC.

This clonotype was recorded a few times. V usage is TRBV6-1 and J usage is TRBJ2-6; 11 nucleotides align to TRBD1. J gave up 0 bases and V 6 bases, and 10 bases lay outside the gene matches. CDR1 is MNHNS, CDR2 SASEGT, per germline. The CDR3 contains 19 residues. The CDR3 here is CASSRRTGGRDSGANVLTF. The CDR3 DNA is TGTGCCAGCAGCCGTCGGACAGGGGGCAGGGACTCTGGGGCCAACGTCCTGACTTTC.

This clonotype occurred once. The CDR3 sequence: CASSFRGQPQHF. The DNA of the CDR3 is TGTGCCAGCAGTTTTAGGGGACAGCCCCAGCATTTT. The rearrangement uses TRBV12-3 or TRBV12-4 and TRBJ1-5, with D possibly matching TRBD1 (5 bases). The CDR3 has 12 amino acids. V lost 3 bases, J lost 7 bases, and 7 bases lay in between.